A single sample is the source of the 15 T cell receptor beta chains below, sequenced in a study of control samples from healthy donors and cancer patients. The table came from immunoSEQ multiplex PCR; TCRdb's copy has only in-frame clones and leaves some out. This table has 130,000 or so clones, roughly 86% appearing once. The source material was PBMCs. Receptor source: a man in his fifties with head and neck cancer.

This chain links TRBV2 with TRBJ1-1; 9 nucleotides agree with TRBD1. The germline CDR1 and CDR2 sequences are SNHLY and FYNNEI. The V gene end was trimmed by 5 bases and the J gene end by 0 bases; junction bases not matched to a gene: 4. There are 15 residues in the CDR3. This CDR3 reads CASSSQGAMNTEAFF. The CDR3 DNA sequence: TGTGCCAGCAGTTCACAGGGGGCGATGAACACTGAAGCTTTCTTT.

CDR3 residues: CASSSGPNTEAFF. The CDR3 DNA reads as TGTGCCAGCAGCTCTGGGCCCAACACTGAAGCTTTCTTT. This sequence joins TRBV7-9 and TRBJ1-1; D uncertain. From germline, CDR1 is SEHNR and CDR2 FQNEAQ (reference sequence). V was cut by 4 bases and J by 2 bases, with 8 bases left in between. This CDR3 spans 13 amino acids.

This chain joins TRBV27 and TRBJ2-7; 8 bases agree with TRBD1. Germline assignment: CDR1 MNHEY and CDR2 SMNVEV (reference sequence). The CDR3 totals 18 residues. V lost 5 bases to trimming and J lost 2 bases; unmatched junction nucleotides: 17. CDR3 in amino acids: CASSQRQGSGVWTYEQYF. CDR3 sequence (DNA): TGTGCCAGCAGTCAACGACAGGGGTCAGGGGTGTGGACCTACGAGCAGTACTTC.

This clone showed up just once. The chain is built from TRBV28 and TRBJ1-1; 9 bases fit TRBD1. The CDR3 is 17 residues long. Germline V gives CDR1 MDHEN, CDR2 SYDVKM. Trimming took 5 bases from V and 4 from J; bases not matched to a gene: 14. The chain's CDR3 is CASSLGQGVFMGTEAFF. Written as DNA, the CDR3 is TGTGCCAGCAGTCTGGGACAGGGAGTTTTTATGGGCACTGAAGCTTTCTTT. Full variable domain (missing parts from reference TRBV28 and TRBJ1-1): DVKVTQSSRYLVKRTGEKVFLECVQDMDHENMFWYRQDPGLGLRLIYFSYDVKMKEKGDIPEGYSVSREKKERFSLILESASTNQTSMYLCASSLGQGVFMGTEAFFGQGTRLTVV.

The rearrangement uses TRBV19 and TRBJ1-5; a possible D gene is TRBD1 (5 bases). CDR3 length: 17 amino acids. CDR1 is LNHDA and CDR2 is SQIVND in the germline V gene (reference sequence). V was pared by 5 bases and J by 0 bases, with 17 bases between. CDR3 sequence: CASSPTRTYYSNQPQHF. CDR3 sequence (DNA): TGTGCCAGTAGTCCCACCCGGACATACTATAGCAATCAGCCCCAGCATTTT.

The genes are TRBV15 and TRBJ2-2; TRBD1 or TRBD2 may be the D gene (5 bases each). CDR3 length: 16 amino acids. Germline lookup yields CDR1 LNHNV and CDR2 YYDKDF (reference sequence). The V gene lost 3 bases and the J gene lost 0 bases, with 11 bases spanning the gap. CDR3 sequence reads: CATSSGTASNTGELFF. The CDR3 DNA reads as TGTGCCACCAGCAGCGGGACGGCCTCGAACACCGGGGAGCTGTTTTTT.

The J gene is TRBJ1-1, the V gene TRBV7-9; no clear D. Germline CDR1 is SEHNR and CDR2 is FQNEAQ (reference sequence). The CDR3 loop spans 13 amino acids. With 2 bases removed from V and 0 bases from J, the gap between germline ends came to 4 bases. In nucleotides, the CDR3 is TGTGCCAGCAGCTTACAGATGAACACTGAAGCTTTCTTT. This codes for CASSLQMNTEAFF.

J is TRBJ2-7 and V is TRBV6-6; D possibly uses TRBD1 or TRBD2 (6 bases each). The CDR3 loop spans 15 amino acids. Germline CDR1 reads MNHNY; CDR2 reads SVGAGI (reference sequence). Trimming took 3 bases from V and 8 from J, leaving 20 bases between them. Written as DNA, the CDR3 is TGTGCCAGCAGTTATGGAGGGGGTTTGGAGCTTCAGCAGTACTTC. This translates into CASSYGGGLELQQYF.

The chain employs TRBV11-2 and TRBJ2-1; possible D gene TRBD1, 6 bases. CDR3 length: 15 residues. Trimming removed 0 bases at V and 7 bases at J, with 13 bases between. Looked up from germline, CDR1 is SGHAT and CDR2 is FQNNGV. CDR3 in DNA: TGTGCCAGCAGCTTAGATCCCCGGACAGAAAATGAGCAGTTCTTC. Protein product: CASSLDPRTENEQFF.

This chain uses TRBV6-1 with TRBJ1-2; no clear D. This CDR3 comprises 14 residues. In germline, CDR1 is MNHNS, CDR2 SASEGT. Trimming took 2 bases from V and 5 from J, leaving 12 bases between them. This CDR3 is CASSEWAEGYGYTF. Here the CDR3 DNA reads TGTGCCAGCAGTGAATGGGCTGAAGGGTATGGCTACACCTTC.

The V call is TRBV11-2, the J call TRBJ1-6; TRBD1 matches 7 bases. Germline V gives CDR1 SGHAT, CDR2 FQNNGV. The CDR3 spans 16 residues. V lost 5 bases, J lost 7 bases, and 11 bases stayed unmatched. The chain's CDR3 is CASSPLDRQGNSPLHF. Here the CDR3 DNA reads TGTGCCAGCAGCCCCCTAGACCGACAGGGAAATTCACCCCTCCACTTT.

The chain carries TRBV12-5 and TRBJ2-7, with 7 bases aligning to TRBD1. Unmatched junction bases numbered 11, after V lost 5 bases and J lost 7 bases. In germline, CDR1 is LGHNT, CDR2 FRNRAP. The CDR3 is 14 amino acids. The CDR3 spells CASGRDSPLGEQYF. CDR3 DNA sequence: TGTGCTAGTGGTCGGGACAGTCCCCTCGGGGAGCAGTACTTC.

The chain couples TRBV9 to TRBJ2-2; 11 positions agree with TRBD2. Unmatched junction bases numbered 7, after V lost 0 bases and J lost 9 bases. This CDR3 is 16 amino acids long. Per the germline V gene, CDR1 is SGDLS and CDR2 is YYNGEE. CDR3 loop: CASSVASGGLHRELFF. As DNA, the CDR3 is TGTGCCAGCAGCGTAGCTAGCGGGGGGCTACACCGGGAGCTGTTTTTT.

The V and J genes are TRBV30 and TRBJ1-5; TRBD1 matches at 9 bases. The germline V gene encodes CDR1 GTSNPN and CDR2 SVGIG (reference sequence). The V and J ends lost 2 bases and 1 base, in that order; junction bases with no gene match: 6. CDR3 length: 16 residues. The CDR3 spells CAWSYPGTGSNQPQHF. CDR3 bases: TGTGCCTGGAGTTATCCCGGGACAGGGAGCAATCAGCCCCAGCATTTT.

V gene TRBV7-9 combines with J gene TRBJ1-6, with a weak D call TRBD1 (6 bases). Germline V gives CDR1 SEHNR, CDR2 FQNEAQ (reference sequence). V was pared by 5 bases and J by 9 bases, with 14 bases between. The CDR3 extends over 14 amino acids. Here the CDR3 DNA reads TGTGCCAGCAGCCAGAGGGGGGATGGTTCACCCCTCCACTTT. Encoded protein: CASSQRGDGSPLHF.